The clone carrying this T cell receptor (beta chain) was seen at least ten times. The data derive from a study of T cell repertoires in cytomegalovirus infection. A single record per CDR3 protein comes from TCRdb applying MiXCR to the reads. The table has tens of thousands of distinct CDR3 sequences, roughly 3.7% seen once; the top ten hold approximately 4.3%. This TCR came from a human donor in good health (CMV status not recorded). Some clones in this sample may be carry-over from other donors' samples. The sequenced sample was PBMCs.

CDR3 sequence reads: CASSLPGRGNTEAFF. The CDR3 DNA sequence: TGTGCCAGCAGTTTACCAGGGAGAGGGAACACTGAAGCTTTCTTT. The chain couples TRBV28 to TRBJ1-1, with a tentative D call TRBD1 (5 bases). From germline, CDR1 is MDHEN and CDR2 SYDVKM. The V end lost 2 bases, the J end lost 1 base, and 11 bases lay between the germline ends. The length of the CDR3 is 15 residues.